This T cell receptor (beta chain) derives from a study of regulatory T cells in long-lasting Graves disease. The table lists this clonotype with many counts. iRepertoire HTBI primers and Arm-PCR of CDR3 regions built TCR beta libraries. TCRdb re-called the multiplex PCR reads through MiXCR, storing one row per CDR3 protein. Of 450,000 or so distinct CDR3 sequences listed, 20% to 25% are singletons. The time point denotes: persistent/refractory GD, antithyroid drugs over 5 years with positive TRAb. Extracted RNA from PBMCs served as the source of the TCR library. The CDR3 spans 13 residues. Trimming removed 4 bases at V and 0 bases at J, with 6 bases between. Germline lookup yields CDR1 MNHEY and CDR2 SVGAGI.

The origin of this receptor is a female donor with Graves disease. Sequencing used peripheral blood mononuclear cells (PBMCs), obtained when the disease was refractory, from a patient treated with antithyroid drugs. The V call is TRBV6-5, the J call TRBJ1-1; D not resolved. The CDR3 bases are TGTGCCAGCAGTTTTACTATGAACACTGAAGCTTTCTTT. Protein: CASSFTMNTEAFF.